Described below is a single T cell receptor beta chain sequence and its context. As processed by the authors: Amplification from reference gene primers served as the basis for estimated nucleated cell counts. Here immunoSEQ multiplex PCR was the method, and the copy in TCRdb shows in-frame clones only, minus some. V and J calls and clone size are copied from that table; D and trimming were computed from the DNA. Of around 310,000 clones listed, 89% are singletons. These data originate in a study of blood T cell repertoires in COVID-19. Study background: There were acute and convalescent COVID-19 samples, and they came from the United States, Italy and Spain. In each case, the material was cDNA or gDNA derived from T cells, B-cell-depleted T cells, or PBMCs.

The CDR3 spans 14 residues. CDR1 is MNHEY and CDR2 is SVGEGT in the germline V gene. V trimming: 4 bases; J trimming: 7 bases; junction bases outside the gene matches: 4. This TCR was recovered from a woman in her sixties with acute or convalescent COVID-19. Material for sequencing was peripheral blood. The gene calls are TRBV6-2 or TRBV6-3 and TRBJ2-7; 13 nucleotides line up with TRBD2. CDR3 sequence reads: CASSWTSGSHEQYF. CDR3 nucleotide sequence: TGTGCCAGCAGTTGGACTAGCGGGAGTCATGAGCAGTACTTC.